A single sample is the source of the 3 T cell receptor beta chains below, sequenced in a study of tissue T cells after allogeneic stem cell transplantation. Clones were sequenced by immunoSEQ multiplex PCR, and TCRdb holds only the in-frame ones, with some missing. The profile shows 9,500 to 10,000 clones, approximately 65% of them singletons. Specimen: tissue from the stomach, collected at autopsy. The receptors originated from a male donor at least 60 years old with lung cancer.

This clone was recorded a few times. V gene TRBV6-5 combines with J gene TRBJ1-3; D is undetermined. CDR1 and CDR2 (germline): MNHEY, SVGAGI. The CDR3 totals 13 residues. V dropped 7 bases and J dropped 0 bases, with 7 bases sitting between them. CDR3 nucleotides: TGTGCCAGCACCTCTAACTCTGGAAACACCATATATTTT. Protein: CASTSNSGNTIYF.

V usage is TRBV29-1 and J usage is TRBJ1-2; 7 nucleotides line up with TRBD1. V lost 7 bases and J lost 8; bases outside the gene matches: 16. This CDR3 has 14 amino acids. The germline V gene encodes CDR1 SQVTM and CDR2 ANQGSEA. DNA of the CDR3: TGCAGCGCCACCCAACAGGGGAGGTTTGGCGGCTACACCTTC. It codes for CSATQQGRFGGYTF.

In this sample, this clone turned up a few times. The chain employs TRBV28 and TRBJ2-2, with TRBD1 identical over 9 bases. Germline V CDR1 and CDR2: MDHEN, SYDVKM. The CDR3 sequence is 15 residues long. With V trimmed by 3 bases and J by 8 bases, 7 bases remained unmatched. CDR3: CASSFRDRVIGELFF. DNA for the CDR3: TGTGCCAGCAGTTTCCGGGACAGGGTAATAGGGGAGCTGTTTTTT. Based on the CDR3 plus reference TRBV28 and TRBJ2-2, the full variable domain is DVKVTQSSRYLVKRTGEKVFLECVQDMDHENMFWYRQDPGLGLRLIYFSYDVKMKEKGDIPEGYSVSREKKERFSLILESASTNQTSMYLCASSFRDRVIGELFFGEGSRLTVL.